In its sample, the clone carrying this T cell receptor beta chain was seen once. Per the germline V gene, CDR1 is LGHDT and CDR2 is YNNKEL (reference sequence). This CDR3 comprises 16 residues. With 5 bases clipped from V and 7 bases from J, the junction kept 14 bases outside the gene matches. The data were taken from a study of blood T cell repertoires in COVID-19. Sequencing was performed with immunoSEQ multiplex PCR; in TCRdb, only in-frame clones are kept and a portion is missing. The sample has about 520,000 clones, approximately 85% seen once. This sequence joins TRBV3-1 (or the pseudogene TRBV3-2) and TRBJ1-1, with 9 bases fitting TRBD1. This clonotype originated in a human donor in a cohort sampled during active COVID-19. Sequencing used peripheral blood. The CDR3 region has the DNA TGTGCCAGCAGCTTGAGCTTCGTGCCGGGACAGGGTGAAGCTTTCTTT. Translated: CASSLSFVPGQGEAFF.